This T cell receptor (beta chain) came from a study of OX40 agonist ivuxolimab in advanced cancers. The length of the CDR3 is 15 residues. Germline V CDR1 and CDR2: SEHNR, FQNEAQ (reference sequence). The V and J ends lost 1 base and 2 bases respectively, with 10 bases between them. Produced via immunoSEQ multiplex PCR; TCRdb's table is partial and in-frame only. Among about 10,000 clones listed, roughly 69% were seen once. The receptor was derived from an adult with an advanced solid tumor such as melanoma, head and neck, liver or kidney cancer. This chain connects TRBV7-9 to TRBJ2-3; possibly TRBD2 for D (6 bases). The sample consisted of CD4+ or CD8+ T cells sorted from blood, taken in a trial of the OX40 agonist ivuxolimab. The CDR3: CASSLVEGPTDTQYF. CDR3 nucleotide sequence: TGTGCCAGCAGCTTAGTGGAGGGTCCCACAGATACGCAGTATTTT.